The next 25 T cell receptor beta chains were all read from a single sample in a study of shared clonotypes between healthy human individuals. The data were produced by immunoSEQ multiplex PCR, yet TCRdb's version contains in-frame clones alone and is incomplete. The repertoire holds over a million clones, with around three quarters as singletons. The sample taken for sequencing was memory CD4+ T cells from PBMCs. The subset was: CD45RA-negative fraction. Receptor source: a young man in good health. Some clones in this sample may be carry-over from other donors' samples.

The chain recombines TRBV7-9 with TRBJ2-3, with 7 bases matching TRBD2. This CDR3 is 17 amino acids long. Germline values: CDR1 SEHNR, CDR2 FQNEAQ (reference sequence). V lost 2 bases to trimming and J lost 5 bases; unmatched junction nucleotides: 13. The CDR3 sequence: CASSLRKSGKAGDTQYF. CDR3 nucleotides: TGTGCCAGCAGCTTAAGGAAGAGCGGGAAGGCGGGAGATACGCAGTATTTT.

The V gene is TRBV30, the J gene TRBJ1-3; D possibly corresponds to TRBD1 (5 bases). Trimming shortened V by 3 bases and J by 8 bases, and 14 bases separated the two germline ends. The CDR3 is 13 amino acids. Germline-derived CDR1 and CDR2 are GTSNPN and SVGIG (reference sequence). CDR3 amino acids: CAWSPGTWHTIYF. CDR3 DNA sequence: TGTGCCTGGAGCCCAGGGACGTGGCACACCATATATTTT. Full variable domain (rest looked up from reference TRBV30 and TRBJ1-3): SQTIHQWPATLVQPVGSPLSLECTVEGTSNPNLYWYRQAAGRGLQLLFYSVGIGQISSEVPQNLSASRPQDRQFILSSKKLLLSDSGFYLCAWSPGTWHTIYFGEGSWLTVV.

The V and J genes are TRBV2 and TRBJ1-1, with D possibly matching TRBD1 (6 bases). V gave up 6 bases and J gave up 0 bases, with 11 bases separating them. The CDR3 is made up of 14 amino acids. From germline, CDR1 is SNHLY and CDR2 FYNNEI. For the CDR3, the DNA is TGTGCCAGCAGGGACAGTTGGATGAACACTGAAGCTTTCTTT. Its protein is CASRDSWMNTEAFF.

CDR3 coding DNA: TGCGCCAGCAGCCCAGGGCCGGGTTCTGAAGCTTTCTTT. It translates to CASSPGPGSEAFF. This chain joins TRBV4-3 and TRBJ1-1; a possible D gene is TRBD1 (5 bases). The ends were cut back, 4 bases at V and 6 bases at J, with 12 bases in the middle. CDR1 LGHNA and CDR2 YSLEER come from the germline V gene. This CDR3 region has 13 residues.

Written as DNA, the CDR3 is TGTGCCAGCAGTTCACCGGGGAGCCTCTCTGGAAACACCATATATTTT. Translation gives CASSSPGSLSGNTIYF. This chain links TRBV28 with TRBJ1-3; D gene uncertain. The CDR3 is 16 amino acids. Germline CDR1 is MDHEN and CDR2 is SYDVKM. V was shortened by 4 bases and J by 0 bases, with 13 bases between the two germline ends.

V gene TRBV7-8 combines with J gene TRBJ1-3; unclear D gene. Per germline, CDR1 SGHVS and CDR2 FQNEAQ. The CDR3 consists of 15 residues. V was cut by 5 bases and J by 1 base, with 12 bases left in between. CDR3 in amino acids: CASSVSLGSGNTIYF. The CDR3 region has the DNA TGTGCCAGCAGCGTTTCGTTAGGGTCTGGAAACACCATATATTTT.

This rearrangement joins TRBV10-2 to TRBJ2-3; maybe TRBD1 (6 bases). The V gene's germline CDR1 is WSHSY and CDR2 SAAADI. The CDR3 covers 14 residues. V was clipped by 4 bases and J by 1 base, with 9 bases between them. The DNA of the CDR3 is TGCGCCAGCAGTGTACAGGGTCGCACAGATACGCAGTATTTT. This translates into CASSVQGRTDTQYF.

The rearrangement joins TRBV10-3 to TRBJ1-2; no firm D call. The CDR3 length is 16 residues. Germline loops: CDR1 ENHRY, CDR2 SYGVKD. Trimming took 3 bases from V and 6 from J, leaving 20 bases between them. The CDR3 spells CAISEYKAAATDGYTF. CDR3 coding DNA: TGTGCCATCAGTGAATATAAGGCGGCAGCGACGGATGGCTACACCTTC.

V gene TRBV6-5 combines with J gene TRBJ2-7; no clear D. This CDR3 comprises 15 residues. Germline-derived CDR1 and CDR2 are MNHEY and SVGAGI. V shed 0 bases and J shed 2 bases, with 11 bases lying between them. The CDR3 DNA reads TGTGCCAGCAGTTACTCAGGGATGTTTCCCTACGAGCAGTACTTC. Translating gives CASSYSGMFPYEQYF.

Concerning this clone: The sample carries other DNA sequences with the same CDR3. This sequence joins TRBV5-4 and TRBJ1-3, with 11 bases aligning to TRBD1. V trimming: 0 bases; J trimming: 4 bases; junction bases outside the gene matches: 0. The CDR3 has 15 amino acids. Germline V gene sequence: CDR1 SGHNT, CDR2 YYREEE (reference sequence). Here the CDR3 DNA reads TGTGCCAGCAGCTTGGGGACAGGGGGCGGAAACACCATATATTTT. Amino acids: CASSLGTGGGNTIYF.

This clone has just one count. This chain uses TRBV7-8 with TRBJ2-3; TRBD1 agrees at 9 bases. With 2 bases clipped from V and 0 bases from J, the junction kept 3 bases outside the gene matches. From germline, CDR1 is SGHVS and CDR2 FQNEAQ. This CDR3 has 16 residues. As DNA, the CDR3 is TGTGCCAGCAGCTTACGACAGGGGGGAAGCACAGATACGCAGTATTTT. It yields the protein CASSLRQGGSTDTQYF.

The chain joins TRBV6-6 to TRBJ2-3, with D perhaps being TRBD1 or TRBD2 (6 bases each). This CDR3 spans 15 amino acids. Germline CDR1 and CDR2: MNHNY and SVGAGI (reference sequence). Trimming took off 8 bases at V and 5 bases at J, with 20 bases between the two ends. The chain's CDR3 is CASASGWGAQDTQYF. The CDR3 region has the DNA TGTGCCAGCGCCTCGGGGTGGGGGGCACAAGATACGCAGTATTTT.

V gene TRBV2 combines with J gene TRBJ2-1; maybe TRBD1 (6 bases). The V end lost 6 bases, the J end lost 4 bases, and 7 bases lay between the germline ends. From germline, CDR1 is SNHLY and CDR2 FYNNEI. The CDR3 has 12 residues. CDR3 bases: TGTGCCAGCAGAGACAGGTACAATGAGCAGTTCTTC. This sequence encodes CASRDRYNEQFF.

Details on this clone: The same CDR3 can be traced to other DNA sequences in this sample. V is TRBV7-2 and J is TRBJ1-2; D is uncertain. This CDR3 is built from 11 residues. V shed 4 bases and J shed 2 bases, with 2 bases lying between them. Germline V gene lookup returns CDR1 SGHTA and CDR2 FQGNSA. The CDR3 sequence: CASSSNYGYTF. The DNA for the CDR3 is TGTGCCAGCAGCTCCAACTATGGCTACACCTTC.

The CDR3 here is CASNRLLGWGRRDETQYF. Written as DNA, the CDR3 is TGTGCCAGCAATCGACTGCTGGGCTGGGGGCGTCGGGACGAGACCCAGTACTTC. The V gene is TRBV28, the J gene TRBJ2-5; D might be TRBD1 (6 bases). CDR1 and CDR2 (germline): MDHEN, SYDVKM. Trimming cost V 7 bases and J 5 bases, with 29 bases left between them. The CDR3 consists of 18 residues.

This chain links TRBV4-1 with TRBJ1-2; no reliable D call. V was pared by 0 bases and J by 4 bases, with 6 bases between. CDR3 length: 13 amino acids. Germline V gene lookup returns CDR1 MGHRA and CDR2 YSYEKL. The CDR3 region is CASSQEGFYGYTF. DNA of the CDR3: TGCGCCAGCAGCCAAGAGGGATTCTATGGCTACACCTTC.

The chain uses TRBV10-2 and TRBJ2-3; TRBD2 aligns across 10 bases. The CDR3 length is 15 residues. From germline, CDR1 is WSHSY and CDR2 SAAADI. V lost 6 bases and J lost 2; bases outside the gene matches: 5. The CDR3, as DNA: TGCGCCAGCAGCCCAACTAGCGGGAACACAGATACGCAGTATTTT. Translating gives CASSPTSGNTDTQYF.

J is TRBJ2-1 and V is TRBV5-4; TRBD2 matches at 10 bases. Germline V gives CDR1 SGHNT, CDR2 YYREEE (reference sequence). CDR3 length: 18 amino acids. The trim removed 4 bases at V and 0 bases at J, leaving 10 bases unmatched. The CDR3 sequence: CASSKLAGWASSYNEQFF. The DNA of the CDR3 is TGTGCCAGCAGCAAACTAGCGGGGTGGGCGAGCTCCTACAATGAGCAGTTCTTC. Full variable domain (remainder filled in from reference TRBV5-4 and TRBJ2-1): ETGVTQSPTHLIKTRGQQVTLRCSSQSGHNTVSWYQQALGQGPQFIFQYYREEENGRGNFPPRFSGLQFPNYSSELNVNALELDDSALYLCASSKLAGWASSYNEQFFGPGTRLTVL.

A note on this clone: A much more abundant neighbour one base away suggests this may be a read error. The chain has TRBV5-4 and TRBJ1-1, with 9 nucleotides matching TRBD1. V was clipped by 0 bases and J by 3 bases; unmatched bases: 0. The CDR3 totals 14 residues. Germline lookup yields CDR1 SGHNT and CDR2 YYREEE (reference sequence). The CDR3 sequence: CASSLGDRDTEAFF. The CDR3 DNA reads TGTGCCAGCAGCTTGGGGGACAGGGACACTGAAGCTTTCTTT.

The table lists this clone with a count of one. The chain combines TRBV10-3 with TRBJ1-5; 8 bases are shared with TRBD1. This CDR3 comprises 13 residues. Unmatched junction bases numbered 6, after V lost 9 bases and J lost 5 bases. Germline CDR1 reads ENHRY; CDR2 reads SYGVKD. In DNA form, the CDR3 reads TGTGCCATAGCGACAGGGGATCATCAGCCCCAGCATTTT. It is translated as CAIATGDHQPQHF.

The V call is TRBV19, the J call TRBJ2-7; D is undetermined. V lost 4 bases and J 6 bases, leaving 13 bases between the germline ends. Germline-derived CDR1 and CDR2 are LNHDA and SQIVND (reference sequence). There are 13 residues in the CDR3. CDR3 sequence reads: CASSRGRALEQYF. The CDR3 nucleotides are TGTGCCAGTAGTAGAGGACGGGCCCTCGAGCAGTACTTC.

This clone was observed a handful of times. The same CDR3 can be traced to other DNA sequences in this sample. The rearrangement joins TRBV29-1 to TRBJ2-3; 7 bases match TRBD1. The CDR3 runs to 13 residues. With 6 bases clipped from V and 1 base from J, the junction kept 4 bases outside the gene matches. Germline V gene sequence: CDR1 SQVTM, CDR2 ANQGSEA. DNA of the CDR3: TGCAGCGTGGATCAGGGGGGCACAGATACGCAGTATTTT. This gives the protein CSVDQGGTDTQYF.

The chain uses TRBV7-3 and TRBJ2-3; 11 positions match TRBD1. CDR3 length: 15 amino acids. The trim removed 0 bases at V and 4 bases at J, leaving 0 bases unmatched. The germline V gene encodes CDR1 SGHTA and CDR2 FQGTGA. This chain's CDR3 is CASSLTGQGADTQYF. In nucleotides, the CDR3 is TGTGCCAGCAGCTTAACGGGACAGGGGGCAGATACGCAGTATTTT.

This clone was detected only a few times. CDR3 in DNA: TGTGCCAGCAGCCCCCCGGGGAACAATGAGCAGTTCTTC. It yields the protein CASSPPGNNEQFF. The rearrangement links TRBV7-2 to TRBJ2-1; possibly TRBD2 for D (5 bases). The CDR3 sequence is 13 residues long. Germline V lookup: CDR1 SGHTA, CDR2 FQGNSA. The V end lost 5 bases, the J end lost 5 bases, and 10 bases lay between the germline ends.

The J gene is TRBJ1-2, the V gene TRBV29-1; perhaps TRBD1 as D (6 bases). This CDR3 has 13 residues. V gave up 5 bases and J gave up 6 bases, with 16 bases separating them. Germline V CDR1 and CDR2: SQVTM, ANQGSEA. CDR3 loop: CSVPPREGDGYTF. Here the CDR3 DNA reads TGCAGCGTTCCCCCCAGGGAGGGGGATGGCTACACCTTC.